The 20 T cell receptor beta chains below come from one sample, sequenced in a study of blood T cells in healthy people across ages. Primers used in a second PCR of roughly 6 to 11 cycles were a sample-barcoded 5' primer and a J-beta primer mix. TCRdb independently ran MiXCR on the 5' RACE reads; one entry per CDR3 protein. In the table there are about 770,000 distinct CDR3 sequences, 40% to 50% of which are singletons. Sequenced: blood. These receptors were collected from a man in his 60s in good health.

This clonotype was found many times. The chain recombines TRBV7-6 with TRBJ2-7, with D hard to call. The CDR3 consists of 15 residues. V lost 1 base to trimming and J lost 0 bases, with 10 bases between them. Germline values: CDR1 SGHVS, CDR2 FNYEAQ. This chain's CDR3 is CASSLGPQSSYEQYF. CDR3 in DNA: TGTGCCAGCAGCTTAGGGCCACAGTCCTCCTACGAGCAGTACTTC. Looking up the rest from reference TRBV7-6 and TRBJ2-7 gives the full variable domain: GAGVSQSPRYKVTKRGQDVALRCDPISGHVSLYWYRQALGQGPEFLTYFNYEAQQDKSGLPNDRFSAERPEGSISTLTIQRTEQRDSAMYRCASSLGPQSSYEQYFGPGTRLTVT.

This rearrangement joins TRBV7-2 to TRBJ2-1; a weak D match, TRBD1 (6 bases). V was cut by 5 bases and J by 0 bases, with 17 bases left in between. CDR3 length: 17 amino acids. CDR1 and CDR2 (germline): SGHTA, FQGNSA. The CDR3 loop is CASSAQGSGASYNEQFF. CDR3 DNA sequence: TGTGCCAGCAGCGCACAGGGAAGTGGGGCCTCCTACAATGAGCAGTTCTTC.

CDR3: CAISLDRSGTEAFF. CDR3 in DNA: TGTGCCATCAGTTTGGACAGGAGCGGGACTGAAGCTTTCTTT. The rearrangement joins TRBV10-3 to TRBJ1-1; TRBD1 agrees at 7 bases. Germline V gene sequence: CDR1 ENHRY, CDR2 SYGVKD. The J segment lost 5 bases and the V segment lost 5 bases, leaving 8 bases of the junction unmatched. The length of the CDR3 is 14 residues.

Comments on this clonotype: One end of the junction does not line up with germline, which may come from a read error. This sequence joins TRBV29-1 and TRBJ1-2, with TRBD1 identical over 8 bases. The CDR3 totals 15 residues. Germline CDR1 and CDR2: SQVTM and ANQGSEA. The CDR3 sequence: CSVDGTGSISYGHTF. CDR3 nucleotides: TGCAGCGTTGACGGGACAGGCTCCATCTCCTATGGCCACACCTTC.

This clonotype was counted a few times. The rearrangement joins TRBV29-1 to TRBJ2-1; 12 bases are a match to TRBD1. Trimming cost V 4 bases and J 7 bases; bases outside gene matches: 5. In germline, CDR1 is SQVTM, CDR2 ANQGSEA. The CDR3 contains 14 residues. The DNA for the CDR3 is TGCAGCGTTGCGGGACAGGGGGCAAGAAATGAGCAGTTCTTC. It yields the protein CSVAGQGARNEQFF.

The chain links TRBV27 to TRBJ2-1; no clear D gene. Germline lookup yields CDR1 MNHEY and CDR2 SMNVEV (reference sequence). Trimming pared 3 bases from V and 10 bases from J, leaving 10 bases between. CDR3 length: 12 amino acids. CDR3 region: CASSFGLGEQFF. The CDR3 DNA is TGTGCCAGCAGTTTCGGGCTGGGGGAGCAGTTCTTC.

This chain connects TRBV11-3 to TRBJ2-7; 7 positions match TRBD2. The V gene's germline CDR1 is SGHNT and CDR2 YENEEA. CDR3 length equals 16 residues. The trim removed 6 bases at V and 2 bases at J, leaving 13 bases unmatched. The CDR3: CASRPGLSSGTYEQYF. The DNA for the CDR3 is TGTGCCAGCAGACCCGGACTGTCTAGCGGAACCTACGAGCAGTACTTC.

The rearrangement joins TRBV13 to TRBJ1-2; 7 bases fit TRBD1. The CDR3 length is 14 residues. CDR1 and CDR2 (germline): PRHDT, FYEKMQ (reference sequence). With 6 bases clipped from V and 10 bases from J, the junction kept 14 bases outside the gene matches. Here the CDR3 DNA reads TGTGCCAGCAGTTACCAGGGACAGACCAACACCTACACCTTC. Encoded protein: CASSYQGQTNTYTF.

The CDR3 DNA follows: TGTGCCAGTAGTATACGAACTAGCGGGTACTACGAGCAGTACTTC. This translates into CASSIRTSGYYEQYF. The chain employs TRBV19 and TRBJ2-7; TRBD2 matches 9 bases. CDR1 and CDR2 (germline): LNHDA, SQIVND (reference sequence). The CDR3 is 15 residues long. V was clipped by 2 bases and J by 3 bases; unmatched bases: 5.

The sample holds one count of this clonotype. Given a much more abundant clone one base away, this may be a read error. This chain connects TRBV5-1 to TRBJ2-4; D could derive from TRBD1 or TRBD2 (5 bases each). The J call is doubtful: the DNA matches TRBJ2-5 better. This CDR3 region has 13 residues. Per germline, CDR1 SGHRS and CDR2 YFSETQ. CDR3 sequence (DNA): TGCGCCAGCGGCCGGGACGGCCAAGAGACCCAGTACTTC. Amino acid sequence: CASGRDGQETQYF.

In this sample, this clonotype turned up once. The CDR3 here is CASSLGQGAFNSPLHF. CDR3 sequence (DNA): TGTGCCAGCAGCCTAGGACAGGGGGCTTTCAATTCACCCCTCCACTTT. The rearrangement joins TRBV6-5 to TRBJ1-6, with 11 bases matching TRBD1. CDR3 length equals 16 residues. Trimming took 6 bases from V and 7 from J; bases not matched to a gene: 8. In germline, CDR1 is MNHEY, CDR2 SVGAGI.

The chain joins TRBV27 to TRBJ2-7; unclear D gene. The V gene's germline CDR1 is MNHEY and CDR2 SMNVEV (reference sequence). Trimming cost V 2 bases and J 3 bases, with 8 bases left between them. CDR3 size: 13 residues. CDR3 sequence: CASSLPFNYEQYF. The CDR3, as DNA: TGTGCCAGCAGTTTACCTTTCAACTACGAGCAGTACTTC.

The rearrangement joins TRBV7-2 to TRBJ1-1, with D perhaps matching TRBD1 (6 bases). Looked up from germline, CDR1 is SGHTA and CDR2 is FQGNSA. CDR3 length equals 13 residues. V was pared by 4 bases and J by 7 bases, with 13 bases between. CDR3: CASSSQPQGEAFF. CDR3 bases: TGTGCCAGCAGCTCGCAACCACAGGGTGAAGCTTTCTTT. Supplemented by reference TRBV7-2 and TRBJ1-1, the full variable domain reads GAGVSQSPSNKVTEKGKDVELRCDPISGHTALYWYRQSLGQGLEFLIYFQGNSAPDKSGLPSDRFSAERTGGSVSTLTIQRTQQEDSAVYLCASSSQPQGEAFFGQGTRLTVV.

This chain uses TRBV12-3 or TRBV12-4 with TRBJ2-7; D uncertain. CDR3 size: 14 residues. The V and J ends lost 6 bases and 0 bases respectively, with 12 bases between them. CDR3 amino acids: CASSSRPSSYEQYF. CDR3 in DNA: TGTGCCAGCAGCTCCCGACCAAGCTCCTACGAGCAGTACTTC.

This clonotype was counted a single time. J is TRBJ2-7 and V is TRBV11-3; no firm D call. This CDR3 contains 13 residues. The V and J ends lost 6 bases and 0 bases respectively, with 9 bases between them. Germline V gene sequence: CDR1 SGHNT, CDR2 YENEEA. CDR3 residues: CASSQRSSYEQYF. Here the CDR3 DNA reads TGTGCCAGCAGTCAGAGAAGCTCCTACGAGCAGTACTTC.

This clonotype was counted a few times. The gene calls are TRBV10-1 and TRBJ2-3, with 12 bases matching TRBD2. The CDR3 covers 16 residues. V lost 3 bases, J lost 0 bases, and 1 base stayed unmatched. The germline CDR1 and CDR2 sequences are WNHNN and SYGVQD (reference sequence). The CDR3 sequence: CASSDGLAGSTDTQYF. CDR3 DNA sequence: TGCGCCAGCAGTGATGGACTAGCGGGGAGCACAGATACGCAGTATTTT.

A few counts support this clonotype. CDR3 protein: CASSGPDYSNQPQHF. CDR3 nucleotide sequence: TGTGCCAGCAGCGGCCCGGATTATAGCAATCAGCCCCAGCATTTT. The V and J genes are TRBV13 and TRBJ1-5; D not resolved. Germline lookup yields CDR1 PRHDT and CDR2 FYEKMQ (reference sequence). This CDR3 has 15 residues. With 5 bases removed from V and 0 bases from J, the gap between germline ends came to 11 bases. The whole variable domain, remainder taken from reference TRBV13 and TRBJ1-5, is AAGVIQSPRHLIKEKRETATLKCYPIPRHDTVYWYQQGPGQDPQFLISFYEKMQSDKGSIPDRFSAQQFSDYHSELNMSSLELGDSALYFCASSGPDYSNQPQHFGDGTRLSIL.

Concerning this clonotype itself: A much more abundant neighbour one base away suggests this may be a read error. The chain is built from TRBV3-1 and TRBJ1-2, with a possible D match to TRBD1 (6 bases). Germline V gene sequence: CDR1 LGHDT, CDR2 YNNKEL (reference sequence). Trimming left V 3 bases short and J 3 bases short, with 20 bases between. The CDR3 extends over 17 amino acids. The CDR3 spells CASSHNSGQRDDYGYTF. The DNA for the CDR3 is TGTGCCAGCAGCCATAATTCCGGACAGCGAGATGACTATGGCTACACCTTC.

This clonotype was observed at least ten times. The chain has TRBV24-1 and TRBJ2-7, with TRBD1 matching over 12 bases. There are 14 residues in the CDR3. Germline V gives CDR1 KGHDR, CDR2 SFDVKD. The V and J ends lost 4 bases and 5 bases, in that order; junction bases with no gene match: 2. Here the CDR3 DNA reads TGTGCCACCAGTGAGGGACAGGGGGCCAACGAGCAGTACTTC. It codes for CATSEGQGANEQYF.

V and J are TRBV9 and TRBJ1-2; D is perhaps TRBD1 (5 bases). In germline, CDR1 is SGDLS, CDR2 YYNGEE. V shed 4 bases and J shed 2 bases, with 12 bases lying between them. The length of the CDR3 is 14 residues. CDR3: CASSNGHPNYGYTF. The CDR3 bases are TGTGCCAGCAGCAACGGACATCCCAACTATGGCTACACCTTC.